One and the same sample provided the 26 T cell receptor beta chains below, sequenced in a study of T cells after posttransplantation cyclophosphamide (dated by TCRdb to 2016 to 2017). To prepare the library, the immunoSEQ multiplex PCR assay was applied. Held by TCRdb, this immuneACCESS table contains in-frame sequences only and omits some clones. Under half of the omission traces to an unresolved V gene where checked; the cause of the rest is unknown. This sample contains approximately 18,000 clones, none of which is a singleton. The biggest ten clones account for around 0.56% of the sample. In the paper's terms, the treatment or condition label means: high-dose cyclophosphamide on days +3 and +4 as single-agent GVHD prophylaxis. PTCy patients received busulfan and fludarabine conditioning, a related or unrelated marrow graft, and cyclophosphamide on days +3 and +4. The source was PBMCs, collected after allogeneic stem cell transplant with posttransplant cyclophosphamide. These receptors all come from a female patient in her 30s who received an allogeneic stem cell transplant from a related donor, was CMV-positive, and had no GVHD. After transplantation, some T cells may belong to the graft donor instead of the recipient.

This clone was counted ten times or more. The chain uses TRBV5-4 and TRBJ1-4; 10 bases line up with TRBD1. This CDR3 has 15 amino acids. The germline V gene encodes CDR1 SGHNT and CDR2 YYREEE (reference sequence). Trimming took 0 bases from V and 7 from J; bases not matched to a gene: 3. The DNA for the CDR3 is TGTGCCAGCAGCTTGGGGGACAGGGGCTTTGAAAAACTGTTTTTT. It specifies CASSLGDRGFEKLFF.

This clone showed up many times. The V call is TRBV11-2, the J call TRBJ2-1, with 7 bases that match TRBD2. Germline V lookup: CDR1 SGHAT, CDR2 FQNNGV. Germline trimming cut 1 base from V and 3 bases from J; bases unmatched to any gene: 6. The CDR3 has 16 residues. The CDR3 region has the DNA TGTGCCAGCAGCTTAGGCGGCGGGAGAATCTACAATGAGCAGTTCTTC. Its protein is CASSLGGGRIYNEQFF. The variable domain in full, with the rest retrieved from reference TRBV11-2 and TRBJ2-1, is EAGVAQSPRYKIIEKRQSVAFWCNPISGHATLYWYQQILGQGPKLLIQFQNNGVVDDSQLPKDRFSAERLKGVDSTLKIQPAKLEDSAVYLCASSLGGGRIYNEQFFGPGTRLTVL.

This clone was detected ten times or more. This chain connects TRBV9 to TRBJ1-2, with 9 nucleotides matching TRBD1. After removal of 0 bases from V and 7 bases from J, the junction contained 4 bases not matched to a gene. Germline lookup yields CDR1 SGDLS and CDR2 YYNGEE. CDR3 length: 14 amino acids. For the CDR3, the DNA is TGTGCCAGCAGCGTAGGACAGGGGGTCGGTGGCTACACCTTC. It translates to CASSVGQGVGGYTF. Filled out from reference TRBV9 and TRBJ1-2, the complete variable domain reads DSGVTQTPKHLITATGQRVTLRCSPRSGDLSVYWYQQSLDQGLQFLIQYYNGEERAKGNILERFSAQQFPDLHSELNLSSLELGDSALYFCASSVGQGVGGYTFGSGTRLTVV.

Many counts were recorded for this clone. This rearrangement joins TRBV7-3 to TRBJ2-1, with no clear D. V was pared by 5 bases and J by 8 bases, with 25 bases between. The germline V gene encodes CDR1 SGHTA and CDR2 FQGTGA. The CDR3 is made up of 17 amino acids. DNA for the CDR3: TGTGCCAGCAGCCAACAAATAGGTGTCGAGAGGAGAGATGAGCAGTTCTTC. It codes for CASSQQIGVERRDEQFF. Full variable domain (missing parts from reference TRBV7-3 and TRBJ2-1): GAGVSQTPSNKVTEKGKYVELRCDPISGHTALYWYRQSLGQGPEFLIYFQGTGAADDSGLPNDRFFAVRPEGSVSTLKIQRTERGDSAVYLCASSQQIGVERRDEQFFGPGTRLTVL.

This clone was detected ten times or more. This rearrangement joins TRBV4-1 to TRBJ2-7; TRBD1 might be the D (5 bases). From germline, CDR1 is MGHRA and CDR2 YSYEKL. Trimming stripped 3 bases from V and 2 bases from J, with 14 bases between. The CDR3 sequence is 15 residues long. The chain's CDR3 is CASSHATGLAYEQYF. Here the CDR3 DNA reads TGCGCCAGCAGCCATGCAACAGGTCTCGCCTACGAGCAGTACTTC.

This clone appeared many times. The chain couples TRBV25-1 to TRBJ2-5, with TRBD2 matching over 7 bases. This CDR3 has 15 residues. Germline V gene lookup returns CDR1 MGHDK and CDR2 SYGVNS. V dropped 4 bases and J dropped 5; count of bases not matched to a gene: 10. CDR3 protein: CASSAAGWEGETQYF. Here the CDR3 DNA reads TGTGCCAGCAGTGCCGCGGGTTGGGAGGGGGAGACCCAGTACTTC.

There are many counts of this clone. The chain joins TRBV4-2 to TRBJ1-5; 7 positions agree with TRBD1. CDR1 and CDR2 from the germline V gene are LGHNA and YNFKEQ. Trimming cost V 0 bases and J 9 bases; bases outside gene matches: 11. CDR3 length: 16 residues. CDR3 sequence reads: CASSQDPGDSPRPQHF. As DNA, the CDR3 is TGTGCCAGCAGCCAAGATCCGGGGGACAGTCCCCGGCCCCAGCATTTT.

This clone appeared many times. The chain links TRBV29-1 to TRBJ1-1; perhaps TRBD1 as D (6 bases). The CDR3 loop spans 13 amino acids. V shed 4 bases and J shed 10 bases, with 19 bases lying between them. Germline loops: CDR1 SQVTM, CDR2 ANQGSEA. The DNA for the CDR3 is TGCAGCGTTGGTGAGACAGGCGGGAGGGGAGCTTTCTTT. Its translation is CSVGETGGRGAFF.

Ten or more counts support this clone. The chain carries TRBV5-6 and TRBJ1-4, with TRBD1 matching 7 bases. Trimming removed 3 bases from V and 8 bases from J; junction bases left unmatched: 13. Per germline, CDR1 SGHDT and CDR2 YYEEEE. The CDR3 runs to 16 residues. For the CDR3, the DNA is TGTGCCAGCAGCTCTCGAGGGGCAGGGGGTCAGGAAAAACTGTTTTTT. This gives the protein CASSSRGAGGQEKLFF. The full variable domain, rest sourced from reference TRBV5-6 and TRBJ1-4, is DAGVTQSPTHLIKTRGQQVTLRCSPKSGHDTVSWYQQALGQGPQFIFQYYEEEERQRGNFPDRFSGHQFPNYSSELNVNALLLGDSALYLCASSSRGAGGQEKLFFGSGTQLSVL.

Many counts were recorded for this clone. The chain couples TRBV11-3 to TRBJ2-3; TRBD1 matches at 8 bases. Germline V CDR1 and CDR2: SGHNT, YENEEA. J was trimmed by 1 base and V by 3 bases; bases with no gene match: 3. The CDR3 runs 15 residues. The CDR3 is CASSLQGAGTDTQYF. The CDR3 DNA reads TGTGCCAGCAGCTTGCAGGGGGCTGGCACAGATACGCAGTATTTT.

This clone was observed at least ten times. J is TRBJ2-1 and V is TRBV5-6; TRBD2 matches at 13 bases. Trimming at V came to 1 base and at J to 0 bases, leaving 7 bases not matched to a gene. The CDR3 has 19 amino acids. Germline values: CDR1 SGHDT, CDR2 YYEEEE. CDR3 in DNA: TGTGCCAGCAGCTTGTGGGGACTAGCGGGAACCAGCTCCTACAATGAGCAGTTCTTC. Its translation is CASSLWGLAGTSSYNEQFF. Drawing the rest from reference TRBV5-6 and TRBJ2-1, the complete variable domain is DAGVTQSPTHLIKTRGQQVTLRCSPKSGHDTVSWYQQALGQGPQFIFQYYEEEERQRGNFPDRFSGHQFPNYSSELNVNALLLGDSALYLCASSLWGLAGTSSYNEQFFGPGTRLTVL.

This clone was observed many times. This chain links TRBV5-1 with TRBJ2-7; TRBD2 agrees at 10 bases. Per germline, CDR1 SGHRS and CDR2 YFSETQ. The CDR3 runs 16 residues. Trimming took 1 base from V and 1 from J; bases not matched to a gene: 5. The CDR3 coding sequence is TGCGCCAGCAGCTTGATACTAGCGGGAAGATCCTACGAGCAGTACTTC. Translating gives CASSLILAGRSYEQYF.

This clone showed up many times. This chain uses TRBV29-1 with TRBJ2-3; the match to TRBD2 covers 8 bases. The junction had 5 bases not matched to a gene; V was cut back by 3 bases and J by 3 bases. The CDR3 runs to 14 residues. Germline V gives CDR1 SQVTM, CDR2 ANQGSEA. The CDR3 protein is CSVEGSGTTDTQYF. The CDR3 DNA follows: TGCAGCGTTGAGGGTAGCGGGACAACAGATACGCAGTATTTT.

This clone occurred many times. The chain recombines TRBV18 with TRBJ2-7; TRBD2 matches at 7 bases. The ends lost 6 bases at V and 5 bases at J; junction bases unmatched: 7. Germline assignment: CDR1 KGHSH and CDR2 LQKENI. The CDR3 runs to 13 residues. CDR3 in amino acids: CASSGGSFDEQYF. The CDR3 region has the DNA TGTGCCAGCTCGGGGGGGAGTTTCGACGAGCAGTACTTC.

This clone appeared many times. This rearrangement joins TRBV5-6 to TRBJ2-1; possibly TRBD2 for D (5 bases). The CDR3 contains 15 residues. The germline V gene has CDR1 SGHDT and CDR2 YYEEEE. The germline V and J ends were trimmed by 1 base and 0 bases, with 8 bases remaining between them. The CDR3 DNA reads TGTGCCAGCAGCTTGAGCGGAAGCTCCTACAATGAGCAGTTCTTC. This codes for CASSLSGSSYNEQFF.

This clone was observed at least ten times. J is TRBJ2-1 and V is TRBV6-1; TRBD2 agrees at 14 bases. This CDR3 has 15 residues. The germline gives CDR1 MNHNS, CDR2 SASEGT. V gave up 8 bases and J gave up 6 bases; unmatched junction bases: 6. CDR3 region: CASVRGLAGVNEQFF. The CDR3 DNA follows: TGTGCCAGCGTAAGGGGACTAGCGGGAGTCAATGAGCAGTTCTTC.

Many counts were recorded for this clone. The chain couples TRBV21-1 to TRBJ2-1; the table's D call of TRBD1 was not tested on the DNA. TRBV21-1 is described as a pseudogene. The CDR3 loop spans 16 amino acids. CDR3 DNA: TGTGCCAGCAGCAAGCTGACAGGGCCCCCCTACAATGAGCAGTTCTTC. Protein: CASSKLTGPPYNEQFF.

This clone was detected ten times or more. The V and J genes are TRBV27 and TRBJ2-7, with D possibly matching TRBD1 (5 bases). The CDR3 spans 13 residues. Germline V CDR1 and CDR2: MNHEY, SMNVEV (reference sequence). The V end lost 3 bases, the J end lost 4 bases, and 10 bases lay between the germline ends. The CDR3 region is CASSFPGSYEQYF. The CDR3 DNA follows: TGTGCCAGCAGTTTTCCAGGGTCATACGAGCAGTACTTC.

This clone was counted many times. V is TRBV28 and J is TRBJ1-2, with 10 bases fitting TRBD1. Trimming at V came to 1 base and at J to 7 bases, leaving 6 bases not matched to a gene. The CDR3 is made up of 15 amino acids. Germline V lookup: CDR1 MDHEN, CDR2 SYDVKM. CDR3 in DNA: TGTGCCAGCAGTTTATCTCCCGGGACAGGGGTTGGCTACACCTTC. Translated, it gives CASSLSPGTGVGYTF.

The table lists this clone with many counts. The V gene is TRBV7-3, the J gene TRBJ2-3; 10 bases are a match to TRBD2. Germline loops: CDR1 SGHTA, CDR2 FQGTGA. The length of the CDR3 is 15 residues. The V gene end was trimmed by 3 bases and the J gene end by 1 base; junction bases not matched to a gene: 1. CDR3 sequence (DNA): TGTGCCAGCAGCTTCGGGACTAGCGGCACAGATACGCAGTATTTT. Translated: CASSFGTSGTDTQYF.

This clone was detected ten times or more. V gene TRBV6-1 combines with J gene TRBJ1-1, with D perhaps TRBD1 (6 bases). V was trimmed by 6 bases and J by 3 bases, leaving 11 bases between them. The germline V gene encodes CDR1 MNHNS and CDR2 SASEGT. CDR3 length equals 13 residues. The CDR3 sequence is CASSARGYTEAFF. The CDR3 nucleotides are TGTGCCAGCAGCGCGAGGGGGTACACTGAAGCTTTCTTT.

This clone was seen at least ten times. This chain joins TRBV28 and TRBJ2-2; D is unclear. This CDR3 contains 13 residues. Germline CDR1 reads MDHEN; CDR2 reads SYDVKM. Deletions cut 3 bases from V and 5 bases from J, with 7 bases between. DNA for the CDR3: TGTGCCAGCAGTTTTTATAGTACCGGGGAGCTGTTTTTT. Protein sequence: CASSFYSTGELFF.

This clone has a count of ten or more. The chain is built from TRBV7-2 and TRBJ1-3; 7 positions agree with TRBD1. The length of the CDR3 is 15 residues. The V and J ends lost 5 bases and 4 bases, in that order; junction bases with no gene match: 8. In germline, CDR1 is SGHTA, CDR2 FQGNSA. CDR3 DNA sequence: TGTGCCAGCAGCCAACGCCGGGACAGAGGAAACACCATATATTTT. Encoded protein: CASSQRRDRGNTIYF.

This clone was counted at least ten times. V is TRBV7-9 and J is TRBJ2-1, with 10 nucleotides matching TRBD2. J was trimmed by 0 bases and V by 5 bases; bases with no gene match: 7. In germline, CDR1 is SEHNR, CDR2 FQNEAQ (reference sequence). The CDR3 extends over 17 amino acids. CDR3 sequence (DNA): TGTGCCAGCAGCCTAGGACTAGCGGATAGCTCCTACAATGAGCAGTTCTTC. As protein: CASSLGLADSSYNEQFF. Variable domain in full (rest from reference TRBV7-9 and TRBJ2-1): DTGVSQNPRHKITKRGQNVTFRCDPISEHNRLYWYRQTLGQGPEFLTYFQNEAQLEKSRLLSDRFSAERPKGSFSTLEIQRTEQGDSAMYLCASSLGLADSSYNEQFFGPGTRLTVL.

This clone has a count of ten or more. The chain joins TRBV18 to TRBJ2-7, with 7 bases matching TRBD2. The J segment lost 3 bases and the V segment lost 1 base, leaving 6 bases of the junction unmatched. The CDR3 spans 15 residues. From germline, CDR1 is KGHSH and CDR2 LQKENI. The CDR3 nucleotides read TGTGCCAGCTCACCACGGGGGAGGGAAAGCTACGAGCAGTACTTC. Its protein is CASSPRGRESYEQYF.

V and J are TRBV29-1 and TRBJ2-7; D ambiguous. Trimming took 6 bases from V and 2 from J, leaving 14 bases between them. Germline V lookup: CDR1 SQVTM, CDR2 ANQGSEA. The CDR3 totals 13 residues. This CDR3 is CSVENELTYEQYF. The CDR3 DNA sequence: TGCAGCGTCGAAAACGAGCTTACCTACGAGCAGTACTTC.